This TCR beta chain was captured in a study of T cells in Graves' hyperthyroidism and ophthalmopathy. This clonotype was picked up a small number of times. No antigen is known for it. General study findings and limits: Median prediction lead before ophthalmopathy onset was 6.5 months with the model. Using 13 V-J features, a model discriminated ophthalmopathy from stable hyperthyroidism.

Trimming took 4 bases from V and 1 from J; bases not matched to a gene: 11. Germline V gene data show CDR1 as MGHRA and CDR2 as YSYEKL. This CDR3 has 17 amino acids. Each diagnosis drew on symptoms, thyroxine, TRAb, thyroid ultrasound and orbital computed tomography findings. The PBMCs were taken from more than 8 ml of fresh peripheral blood. From RNA transcripts, TCR beta CDR3 regions were amplified. The HTBI primer set was used in a first-round RT-PCR of the TCR CDR3. Via MiXCR, TCRdb re-called the multiplex PCR reads, giving one row per CDR3 protein. This sample has roughly 420,000 distinct CDR3 sequences, with around 15% found just once.

Sequencing input: blood. The receptor comes from a young woman with Graves' hyperthyroidism. The chain combines TRBV4-1 with TRBJ2-3, with 7 bases lining up with TRBD2. In DNA form, the CDR3 reads TGCGCCAGCAGCCTGGCCAGCGGGATCTCTGGCACAGATACGCAGTATTTT. Protein product: CASSLASGISGTDTQYF.